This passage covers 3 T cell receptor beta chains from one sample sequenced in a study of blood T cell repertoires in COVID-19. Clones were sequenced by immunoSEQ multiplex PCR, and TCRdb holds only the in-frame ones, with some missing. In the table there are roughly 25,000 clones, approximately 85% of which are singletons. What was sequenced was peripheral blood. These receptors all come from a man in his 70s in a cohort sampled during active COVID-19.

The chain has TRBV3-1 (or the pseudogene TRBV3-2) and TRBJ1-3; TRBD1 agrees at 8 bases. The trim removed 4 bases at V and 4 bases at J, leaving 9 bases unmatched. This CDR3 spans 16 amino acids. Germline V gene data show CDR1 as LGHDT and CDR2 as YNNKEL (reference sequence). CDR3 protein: CASSRHVRTGGNTIYF. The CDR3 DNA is TGTGCCAGCAGCCGCCACGTTCGGACAGGGGGAAACACCATATATTTT.

This chain's CDR3 is CASSFSRRGTEAFF. Written as DNA, the CDR3 is TGTGCCAGCAGTTTTTCACGCAGGGGCACTGAAGCTTTCTTT. The genes are TRBV28 and TRBJ1-1; tentative D call: TRBD1 (6 bases). The CDR3 runs 14 residues. V lost 3 bases, J lost 4 bases, and 12 bases lay in between. Per the germline V gene, CDR1 is MDHEN and CDR2 is SYDVKM.

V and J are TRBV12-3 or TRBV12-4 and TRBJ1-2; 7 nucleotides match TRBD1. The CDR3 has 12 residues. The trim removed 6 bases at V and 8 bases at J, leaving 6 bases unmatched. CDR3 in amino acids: CASSFNRGGYTF. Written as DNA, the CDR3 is TGTGCCAGCAGCTTCAACAGGGGCGGCTACACCTTC.